The T cell receptor beta chain under discussion was sequenced for a study of high-grade serous ovarian cancer treatment subgroups. Study-wide context: On average, approximately 14,000 reads and 7,494 unique TCR beta rearrangements were obtained per sample.

Data came from immunoSEQ multiplex PCR; TCRdb stores just in-frame clones and leaves some out. This table has fewer than 2,500 clones, roughly 64% appearing once. This clone appeared a few times. Antigen specificity is unknown. Trimming pared 5 bases from V and 2 bases from J, leaving 9 bases between. The CDR3 runs to 14 residues. Germline V gives CDR1 SEHNR, CDR2 FQNEAQ (reference sequence). Overall study results and limits: Same-patient tumor repertoires overlapped at roughly 0.095 to 0.79; different patients barely overlapped. These tumor repertoires lack spatial information from bulk sequencing. Only CDR3 was analyzed; CDR1 and CDR2 were not.

Tumor samples were taken before definitive surgery or chemotherapy. The sample comprised tumor tissue. The V gene is TRBV7-9, the J gene TRBJ1-4; TRBD1 might be the D (5 bases). The origin of this receptor is a human donor with high-grade serous ovarian cancer. The CDR3 DNA sequence: TGTGCCAGCAGCCCAGGGTTTACTAATGAAAAACTGTTTTTT. It yields the protein CASSPGFTNEKLFF.